This note documents a single TCR beta chain sequence. As yet, its antigen is unknown. This entry is derived from a study of cytomegalovirus exposure and HLA in healthy donors. Whole-study results and caveats: After further analysis at a later stage, 15,000 to 20,000 TCR beta sequences were associated with HLA alleles at 0.05 false discovery rate. Donors were assumed by presence/absence analyses to have roughly uniform sequencing depth. Reportedly, HLA-A and HLA-B alleles of most subjects were accurately predicted from TCR beta.

CDR1 is SGHTA, CDR2 FQGNSA, per germline. There are 13 residues in the CDR3. Trimming took off 5 bases at V and 10 bases at J, with 15 bases between the two ends. 60 Vbeta and 13 Jbeta primers were used in PCR. Here immunoSEQ multiplex PCR was the method, and the copy in TCRdb shows in-frame clones only, minus some. The sample has 100,000 to 150,000 clones, 78% seen once. Sequencing was carried out using PBMCs. The chain uses TRBV7-2 and TRBJ2-1, with a weak D call TRBD2 (6 bases). The receptor's source is a female donor in good health and CMV-seronegative. CDR3 residues: CASSKGGSDEQFF. CDR3 DNA sequence: TGTGCCAGCAGCAAAGGAGGGAGTGACGAGCAGTTCTTC.